One sample yielded the 2 T cell receptor beta chains listed below, sequenced in a study of T cell repertoires in aging, cancer and after chemotherapy. A mixed TRB-A/B primer pool amplified rearranged TRB by multiplex touch-down PCR. TCRdb re-called the multiplex PCR reads with MiXCR, one entry per CDR3 protein. The profile shows about 3,300 distinct CDR3 sequences, about 35% of them singletons. Amplification of TCR beta used genomic DNA extracted from peripheral blood. The sample comprised blood. All receptors derive from a human donor in good health.

V gene TRBV7-9 combines with J gene TRBJ2-1, with D perhaps matching TRBD1 (6 bases). CDR1 and CDR2 from the germline V gene are SEHNR and FQNEAQ (reference sequence). The CDR3 loop spans 15 amino acids. Trimming left V 2 bases short and J 4 bases short, with 12 bases between. The CDR3 DNA reads TGTGCCAGCAGCTTAATAGGGGGACGGTACAATGAGCAGTTCTTC. Translating it yields CASSLIGGRYNEQFF.

V gene TRBV15 combines with J gene TRBJ2-1, with 9 positions matching TRBD1. From germline, CDR1 is LNHNV and CDR2 YYDKDF (reference sequence). The CDR3 has 15 amino acids. After removal of 6 bases from V and 5 bases from J, the junction contained 8 bases not matched to a gene. CDR3 sequence: CATSGGDRANNEQFF. DNA of the CDR3: TGTGCCACCAGTGGAGGGGACAGGGCTAACAATGAGCAGTTCTTC.